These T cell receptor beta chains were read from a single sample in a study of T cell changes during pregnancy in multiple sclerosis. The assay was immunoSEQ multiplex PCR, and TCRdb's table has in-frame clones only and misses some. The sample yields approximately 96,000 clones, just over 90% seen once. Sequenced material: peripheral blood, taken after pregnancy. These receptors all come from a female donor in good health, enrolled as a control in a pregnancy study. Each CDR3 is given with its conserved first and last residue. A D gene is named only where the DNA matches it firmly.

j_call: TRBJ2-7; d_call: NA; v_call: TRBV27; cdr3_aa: CASSLSRGGGVTYEQYF
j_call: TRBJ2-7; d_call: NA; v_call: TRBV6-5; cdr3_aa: CASSSIRGAYGYEQYF
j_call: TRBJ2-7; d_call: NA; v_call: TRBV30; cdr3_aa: CASTVNLEQYF
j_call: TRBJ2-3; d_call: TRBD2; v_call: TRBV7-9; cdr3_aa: CASSLRRAGGSTDTQYF
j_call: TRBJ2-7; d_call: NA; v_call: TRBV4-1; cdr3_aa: CASSFDFSYEQYF
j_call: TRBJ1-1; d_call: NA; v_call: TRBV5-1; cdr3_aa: CASSLTYLNTEAFF
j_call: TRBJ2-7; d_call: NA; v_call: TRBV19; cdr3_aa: CASSRSWQSSYEQYF
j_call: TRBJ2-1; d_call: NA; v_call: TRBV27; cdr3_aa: CASSLGRGKGNEQFF
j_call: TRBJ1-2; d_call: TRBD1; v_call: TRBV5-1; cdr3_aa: CASSFPLAITRTGKGYTF
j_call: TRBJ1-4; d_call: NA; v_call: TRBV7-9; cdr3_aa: CASSLGRAGLNEKLFF
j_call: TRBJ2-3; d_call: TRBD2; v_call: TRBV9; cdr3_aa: CASSYRTSGYTDTQYF
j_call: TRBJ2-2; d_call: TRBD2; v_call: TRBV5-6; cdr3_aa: CASSSSTSGDRRTGELFF
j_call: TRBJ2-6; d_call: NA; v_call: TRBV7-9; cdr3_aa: CASSLLPNGPSLGANVLTF
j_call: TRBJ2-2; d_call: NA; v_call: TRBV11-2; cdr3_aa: CASSLLASANTGELFF
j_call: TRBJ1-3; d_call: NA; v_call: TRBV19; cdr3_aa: CASSIDLSSGNTIYF
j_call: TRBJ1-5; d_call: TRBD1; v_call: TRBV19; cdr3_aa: CASSEAGTAFHSNQPQHF
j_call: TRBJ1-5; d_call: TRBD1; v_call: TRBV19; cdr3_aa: CASSRDRGNQPQHF
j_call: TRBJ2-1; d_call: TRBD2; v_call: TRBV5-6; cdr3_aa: CASSAGLAGNNEQFF
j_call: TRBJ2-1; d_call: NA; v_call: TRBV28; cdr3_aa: CASSSTGYNEQFF
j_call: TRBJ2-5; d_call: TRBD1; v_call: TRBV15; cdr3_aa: CATRDRANYQETQYF
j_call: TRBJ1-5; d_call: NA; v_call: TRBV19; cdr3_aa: CASSTQGTQPQHF
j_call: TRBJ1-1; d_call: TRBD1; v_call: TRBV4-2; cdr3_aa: CASSQARPGQGAAVTEAFF
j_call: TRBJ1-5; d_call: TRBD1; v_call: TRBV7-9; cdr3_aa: CASSGGTGGNQPQHF
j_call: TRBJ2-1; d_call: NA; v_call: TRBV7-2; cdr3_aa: CASSYSGRPNEQFF
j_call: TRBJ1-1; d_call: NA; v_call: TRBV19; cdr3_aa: CASSIDEGRTEAFF
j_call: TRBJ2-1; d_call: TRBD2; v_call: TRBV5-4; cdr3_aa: CASSPGTSSRGEQFF
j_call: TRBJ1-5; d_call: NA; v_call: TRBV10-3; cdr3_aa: CAISPGQRDQPQHF
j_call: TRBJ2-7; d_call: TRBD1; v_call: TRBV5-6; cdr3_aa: CASSLTGLRAEQYF
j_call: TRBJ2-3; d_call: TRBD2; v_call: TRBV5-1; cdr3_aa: CASSLYSGSGADTQYF
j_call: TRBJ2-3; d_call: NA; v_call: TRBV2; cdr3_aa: CASRERTDTQYF
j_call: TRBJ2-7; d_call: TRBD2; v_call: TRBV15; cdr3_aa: CATSRGPSGRISYEQYF
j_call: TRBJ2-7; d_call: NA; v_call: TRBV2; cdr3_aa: CASSHRDISYEQYF
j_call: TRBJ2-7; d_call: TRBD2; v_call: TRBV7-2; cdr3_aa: CASSLGLAPQRPREQYF
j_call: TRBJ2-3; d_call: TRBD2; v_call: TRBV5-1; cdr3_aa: CASSPRPQSGRAPDTQYF
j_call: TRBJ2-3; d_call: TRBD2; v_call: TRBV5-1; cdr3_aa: CASSGRGGAQTDTQYF
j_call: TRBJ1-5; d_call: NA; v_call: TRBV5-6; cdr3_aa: CASSQGGDQPQHF
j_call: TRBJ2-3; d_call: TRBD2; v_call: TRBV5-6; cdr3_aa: CASSLALLAGGTDTQYF
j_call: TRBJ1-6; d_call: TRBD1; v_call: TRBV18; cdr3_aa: CASSPRGDRDNSPLHF
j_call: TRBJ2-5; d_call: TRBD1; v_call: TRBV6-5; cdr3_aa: CASSRWGTGQETQYF